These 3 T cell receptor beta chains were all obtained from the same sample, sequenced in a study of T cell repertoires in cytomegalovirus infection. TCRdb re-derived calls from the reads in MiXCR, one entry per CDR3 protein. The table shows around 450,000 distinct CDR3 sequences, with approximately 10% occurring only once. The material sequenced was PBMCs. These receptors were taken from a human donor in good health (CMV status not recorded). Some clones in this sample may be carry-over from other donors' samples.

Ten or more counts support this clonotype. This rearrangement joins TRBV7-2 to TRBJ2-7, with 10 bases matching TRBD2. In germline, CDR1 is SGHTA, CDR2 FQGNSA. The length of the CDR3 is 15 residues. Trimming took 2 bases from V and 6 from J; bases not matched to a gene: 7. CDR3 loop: CASSLSLAGVAEQYF. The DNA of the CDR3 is TGTGCCAGCAGCTTAAGCCTAGCGGGAGTTGCCGAGCAGTACTTC.

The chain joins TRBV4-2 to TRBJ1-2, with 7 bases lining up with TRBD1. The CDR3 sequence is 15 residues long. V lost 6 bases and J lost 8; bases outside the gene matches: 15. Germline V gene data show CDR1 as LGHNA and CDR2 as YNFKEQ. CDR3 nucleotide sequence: TGTGCCAGCAGTCCTCCCGGACAGGTGGGAGGGGGCTACACCTTC. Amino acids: CASSPPGQVGGGYTF.

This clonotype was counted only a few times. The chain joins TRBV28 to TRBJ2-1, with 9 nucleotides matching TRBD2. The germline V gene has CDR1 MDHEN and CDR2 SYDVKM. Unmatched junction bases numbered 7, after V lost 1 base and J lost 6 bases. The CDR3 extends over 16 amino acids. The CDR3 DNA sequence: TGTGCCAGCAGTTTATTCGCGGCGGGAGGGCCCAATGAGCAGTTCTTC. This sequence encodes CASSLFAAGGPNEQFF.